This T cell receptor beta chain was captured by sequencing in a study of OX40 agonist ivuxolimab in advanced cancers. For the study at large: The drug used for patients, ivuxolimab, was an agonistic anti-OX40 (CD134) antibody. Among those treated, three patients had partial responses, one with hepatocellular carcinoma and two with cutaneous melanoma.

Measured with immunoSEQ multiplex PCR; TCRdb has only the in-frame clones, and not every one. This table holds some 97,000 clones, about nine tenths found once. Study observations and caveats: Specificity for antigen went undetermined in the expanded peripheral T cells.

Unmatched junction bases numbered 3, after V lost 2 bases and J lost 4 bases. The CDR3 loop spans 14 amino acids. Germline V gene lookup returns CDR1 MNHNY and CDR2 SVGAGI (reference sequence). If patients had autoimmune disease history or systemic immunosuppression, they were excluded. With regard to this clone: Its target is unknown.

The clonotype originates from an adult with an advanced solid tumor such as melanoma, head and neck, liver or kidney cancer. The V gene is TRBV6-6, the J gene TRBJ2-7; 9 bases align to TRBD1. The starting material was CD4+ or CD8+ T cells sorted from blood, obtained in a trial of the OX40 agonist ivuxolimab. The CDR3 sequence: CASSYRDRDYEQYF. As DNA, the CDR3 is TGTGCCAGCAGTTACAGGGACAGGGATTACGAGCAGTACTTC.